This is a list of T cell receptor beta chains from one sample in a study of T-cell memory formation after mild COVID-19. TCRdb redid the calling of the 5' RACE reads with MiXCR, one entry per CDR3 protein. The sample records around 320,000 distinct CDR3 sequences, 25% to 30% being singletons. The specimen sequenced was PBMCs or a T cell subset sorted from them (not recorded which). Every receptor here comes from an adult woman who had mild COVID-19 (a few samples of this study predate the infection). Cell type and time point are not known. Both conserved end residues are part of each CDR3. The D gene is left open where the match is weak. Clone size is stated in some rows and not others, as once, few, many or a class when expanded.

d_call j_call clone_size v_call cdr3_aa cdr3_nt
TRBD1 TRBJ2-5 once TRBV4-2 CASSPEGQVETQYF TGTGCCAGCAGCCCCGAGGGACAGGTCGAGACCCAGTACTTC
NA TRBJ1-2 many TRBV5-1 CASSLAGGYGYTF TGCGCCAGCAGCTTGGCCGGCGGCTATGGCTACACCTTC
TRBD2 TRBJ2-3 few TRBV10-3 CAISRLAGEVNTQYF TGTGCCATCAGTCGACTAGCGGGAGAAGTGAATACGCAGTATTTT
NA TRBJ2-3 NA TRBV7-9 CASSYIAATDTQYF TGTGCCAGCAGCTATATAGCGGCCACAGATACGCAGTATTTT
TRBD1 TRBJ1-2 NA TRBV24-1 CATSLTGTEKRTF TGTGCCACCAGCCTGACCGGGACAGAAAAGCGCACCTTC
TRBD1 TRBJ2-7 NA TRBV29-1 CSVAGTAYEQYF TGCAGCGTTGCCGGGACAGCCTACGAGCAGTACTTC
NA TRBJ1-4 NA TRBV21-1 CASSQPGQGLEATNEKLFF TGTGCCAGCAGCCAGCCGGGACAGGGGTTGGAAGCAACTAATGAAAAACTGTTTTTT
TRBD1 TRBJ2-7 NA TRBV4-2 CASSQDTGTGSSEQYF TGTGCCAGCAGCCAGGATACCGGGACAGGGTCCTCCGAGCAGTACTTC
NA TRBJ2-6 NA TRBV20-1 CSAYQGQGANVLTF TGCAGTGCTTATCAGGGTCAGGGGGCCAACGTCCTGACTTTC
NA TRBJ1-5 once TRBV19 CASNSRVSVEPQHF TGTGCCAGTAATAGTAGGGTGAGCGTGGAGCCCCAGCATTTT
NA TRBJ1-1 NA TRBV15 CATSKDLSGTEAFF TGTGCCACCAGCAAAGATCTAAGCGGGACTGAAGCTTTCTTT
NA TRBJ2-5 NA TRBV12-3/TRBV12-4 CASSPGAAETQYF TGTGCCAGCAGCCCCGGTGCTGCAGAGACCCAGTACTTC
NA TRBJ1-6 NA TRBV30 CAWSVRVSYNSPLHF TGTGCCTGGAGTGTCCGTGTCTCCTATAATTCACCCCTCCACTTT
TRBD1 TRBJ1-2 few TRBV6-2/TRBV6-3 CASSTRTGTTNYGYTF TGTGCCAGCAGTACCCGGACAGGAACAACCAACTATGGCTACACCTTC
NA TRBJ1-2 NA TRBV12-3/TRBV12-4 CASSPKTGSAGYTF TGTGCCAGCAGTCCCAAGACAGGTTCGGCTGGCTACACCTTC
TRBD1 TRBJ2-3 NA TRBV30 CAWSGTTGGSTDTQYF TGTGCCTGGAGTGGGACGACAGGGGGCTCCACAGATACGCAGTATTTT
NA TRBJ2-7 NA TRBV12-3/TRBV12-4 CASSLGAREYF TGTGCCAGCAGTTTGGGGGCCAGAGAGTACTTC
NA TRBJ2-1 few TRBV20-1 CSARDGSDNEQFF TGCAGTGCTAGAGATGGGTCGGACAATGAGCAGTTCTTC
NA TRBJ2-7 few TRBV5-1 CASSLETGVREQYF TGCGCCAGCAGCTTGGAGACAGGAGTACGGGAGCAGTACTTC
NA TRBJ2-3 NA TRBV3-1 CASSHSDSATDTQYF TGTGCCAGCAGCCATTCGGACAGCGCCACAGATACGCAGTATTTT
NA TRBJ2-1 few TRBV12-3/TRBV12-4 CASSRGALGVSSYNEQFF TGTGCCAGCAGCAGAGGGGCCCTGGGGGTTAGCTCCTACAATGAGCAGTTCTTC
TRBD2 TRBJ2-5 NA TRBV29-1 CSVEVAGGPETQYF TGCAGCGTCGAAGTAGCGGGAGGGCCAGAGACCCAGTACTTC
NA TRBJ2-7 few TRBV7-8 CASSHPARSFEQYF TGTGCCAGCAGCCATCCGGCCAGGTCCTTCGAGCAGTACTTC
NA TRBJ2-7 few TRBV7-9 CASSRGDLEQYF TGTGCCAGCAGCCGCGGGGACCTGGAGCAGTACTTC
NA TRBJ2-5 NA TRBV7-2 CASRRGAHSGETQYF TGTGCCAGCCGGAGGGGGGCGCACTCAGGGGAGACCCAGTACTTC
NA TRBJ2-7 few TRBV3-1 CASSQGSGFYEQYF TGTGCCAGCAGCCAAGGGTCGGGGTTCTACGAGCAGTACTTC
NA TRBJ2-1 once TRBV7-2 CASSLAWDKGFF TGTGCCAGCAGCTTAGCGTGGGACAAAGGTTTCTTC
NA TRBJ1-2 NA TRBV6-5 CASTSLDGFYGYTF TGTGCCAGCACCTCATTGGACGGCTTCTATGGCTACACCTTC
TRBD2 TRBJ2-2 few TRBV7-8 CASSPLIGGDTGELFF TGTGCCAGCAGCCCCCTAATTGGGGGGGACACCGGGGAGCTGTTTTTT
NA TRBJ2-1 NA TRBV4-1 CASSQSPNNEQFF TGCGCCAGCAGCCAATCCCCGAACAATGAGCAGTTCTTC
NA TRBJ2-1 NA TRBV20-1 CSARHFRLSSYNEQFF TGCAGTGCTAGACACTTCAGGTTGAGCTCCTACAATGAGCAGTTCTTC
NA TRBJ1-1 many TRBV27 CASRTTWDTEAFF TGTGCCAGCAGGACCACATGGGACACTGAAGCTTTCTTT
NA TRBJ1-2 NA TRBV5-1 CASSSAGLSGYGYTF TGCGCCAGCAGCTCTGCCGGGTTAAGTGGCTATGGCTACACCTTC
NA TRBJ2-1 NA TRBV12-3/TRBV12-4 CASSFFGNEQFF TGTGCCAGCAGTTTTTTCGGTAATGAGCAGTTCTTC
TRBD2 TRBJ2-3 NA TRBV14 CASSQVPRLAGEGIDTQYF TGTGCCAGCAGCCAAGTACCAAGACTAGCGGGAGAAGGGATAGATACGCAGTATTTT
NA TRBJ1-1 NA TRBV6-5 CASSYRGGARNTEAFF TGTGCCAGCAGTTACAGGGGAGGGGCAAGGAACACTGAAGCTTTCTTT
NA TRBJ2-1 few TRBV9 CASSAEQFF TGTGCCAGCAGCGCAGAGCAGTTCTTC
NA TRBJ2-2 NA TRBV21-1 CASSKAEAAMNTGELFF TGTGCCAGCAGCAAAGCCGAAGCGGCCATGAACACCGGGGAGCTGTTTTTT
TRBD1 TRBJ2-1 NA TRBV6-2/TRBV6-3 CASTRQGRYNEQFF TGTGCCAGCACCCGACAGGGGAGATACAATGAGCAGTTCTTC
NA TRBJ1-2 NA TRBV7-2 CASSPDKYGYTF TGTGCCAGCAGCCCCGACAAGTATGGCTACACCTTC
NA TRBJ2-5 NA TRBV6-2/TRBV6-3 CASSPPRGRYAQETQYF TGTGCCAGCAGCCCCCCGAGGGGGAGGTACGCTCAAGAGACCCAGTACTTC
NA TRBJ1-1 NA TRBV3-1 CASSQDPKTDEAFF TGTGCCAGCAGCCAAGACCCGAAGACGGATGAAGCTTTCTTT
NA TRBJ1-6 many TRBV7-9 CASSHPQGGSNNSPLHF TGTGCCAGCAGCCACCCTCAAGGGGGTTCGAATAATTCACCCCTCCACTTT
TRBD1 TRBJ1-6 few TRBV30 CALRKTGVVYNSPLHF TGTGCCCTGCGGAAGACAGGGGTGGTCTATAATTCACCCCTCCACTTT
NA TRBJ1-5 few TRBV7-9 CASSPWEGSNQPQHF TGTGCCAGCAGCCCCTGGGAAGGGTCCAATCAGCCCCAGCATTTT
TRBD1 TRBJ2-2 few TRBV7-9 CASSTGQAHVELFF TGTGCCAGCAGCACCGGACAGGCCCACGTGGAGCTGTTTTTT
TRBD1 TRBJ2-5 few TRBV9 CASSTSSQGQETQYF TGTGCCAGCAGCACCAGCTCACAGGGGCAGGAGACCCAGTACTTC
NA TRBJ2-7 NA TRBV7-9 CASSPLAGPAREQYF TGTGCCAGCAGCCCCCTCGCCGGGCCCGCGAGGGAGCAGTACTTC
NA TRBJ2-2 NA TRBV14 CASSQSGRAHGELFF TGTGCCAGCAGCCAGAGTGGAAGGGCGCACGGGGAGCTGTTTTTT
TRBD2 TRBJ2-1 few TRBV7-9 CASSSLTSGINEQFF TGTGCCAGCAGCTCACTTACTAGCGGTATCAATGAGCAGTTCTTC
NA TRBJ2-7 few TRBV5-1 CASSTGLLVSYEQYF TGCGCCAGCAGCACGGGACTTCTAGTCTCCTACGAGCAGTACTTC
NA TRBJ2-3 NA TRBV4-1 CASSHPFSGGTDTQYF TGCGCCAGCAGCCACCCATTCTCGGGGGGCACAGATACGCAGTATTTT
NA TRBJ1-2 once TRBV5-1 CASSLELPANYGYTF TGCGCCAGCAGCTTGGAACTCCCAGCGAACTATGGCTACACCTTC
TRBD2 TRBJ2-5 few TRBV7-2 CASSLRLAGGLQETQYF TGTGCCAGCAGCCTCCGACTAGCGGGAGGGCTGCAAGAGACCCAGTACTTC
TRBD1 TRBJ2-5 NA TRBV7-8 CASSPSTGGQETQYF TGTGCCAGCAGCCCCTCGACAGGGGGACAAGAGACCCAGTACTTC